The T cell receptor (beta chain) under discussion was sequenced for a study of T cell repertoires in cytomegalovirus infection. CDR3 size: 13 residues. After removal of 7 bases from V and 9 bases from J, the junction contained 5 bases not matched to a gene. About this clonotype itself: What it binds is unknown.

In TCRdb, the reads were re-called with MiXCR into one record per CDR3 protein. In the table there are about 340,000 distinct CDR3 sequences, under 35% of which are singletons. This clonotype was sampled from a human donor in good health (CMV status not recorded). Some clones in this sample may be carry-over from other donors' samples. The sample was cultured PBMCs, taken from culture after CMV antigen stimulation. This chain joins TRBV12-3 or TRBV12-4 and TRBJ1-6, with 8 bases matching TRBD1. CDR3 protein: CASIGQGTSPLHF. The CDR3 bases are TGTGCCAGCATCGGACAGGGTACTTCACCCCTCCACTTT.